These 27 T cell receptor beta chains originate from one sample sequenced in a study of T cell changes during pregnancy in multiple sclerosis (dated by TCRdb to between 2018 and 2021). Preparation of the library involved the immunoSEQ multiplex PCR assay. As stored in TCRdb, this immuneACCESS dataset retains in-frame rearrangements with V and J assigned. A fraction of the clones does not appear; measured against another copy, unresolved V genes explain less than half of the discrepancy, and the remainder lacks a known reason. This sample lists 60,000 or so clones; roughly nine tenths were detected once. The ten largest clonotypes hold 2% to 3% of the sample. Sample: peripheral blood, taken in the first trimester of pregnancy. Receptors were obtained from a female donor with multiple sclerosis, enrolled in a pregnancy study.

V usage is TRBV25-1 and J usage is TRBJ1-1; the D gene is possibly TRBD1 (6 bases). V gave up 3 bases and J gave up 3 bases, with 14 bases separating them. This CDR3 has 15 amino acids. The germline V gene has CDR1 MGHDK and CDR2 SYGVNS. The CDR3 DNA sequence: TGTGCCAGCAGTGAGGGTTTAGGGGGGGACACTGAAGCTTTCTTT. It encodes CASSEGLGGDTEAFF.

The genes are TRBV4-3 and TRBJ1-4; weak D call: TRBD1 (5 bases). V lost 0 bases, J lost 10 bases, and 12 bases lay in between. The CDR3 totals 14 residues. Germline V lookup: CDR1 LGHNA, CDR2 YSLEER. The CDR3 here is CASSQDSGSRKLFF. The CDR3 coding sequence is TGCGCCAGCAGCCAAGATTCAGGGTCGAGAAAACTGTTTTTT.

The chain employs TRBV29-1 and TRBJ2-3; TRBD2 agrees at 9 bases. Per the germline V gene, CDR1 is SQVTM and CDR2 is ANQGSEA. The CDR3 runs to 17 residues. Trimming at V came to 4 bases and at J to 6 bases, leaving 17 bases not matched to a gene. CDR3 sequence reads: CSVGYSGGLFGGDTQYF. The CDR3 nucleotides read TGCAGCGTTGGTTATAGCGGGGGCCTGTTTGGGGGGGATACGCAGTATTTT.

This clone was found once. This rearrangement joins TRBV18 to TRBJ2-7; 15 positions match TRBD2. J was trimmed by 9 bases and V by 2 bases; bases with no gene match: 5. The CDR3 runs to 15 residues. Per germline, CDR1 KGHSH and CDR2 LQKENI. The CDR3 loop is CASSPRTSGRAGQYF. CDR3 nucleotide sequence: TGTGCCAGCTCACCAAGGACTAGCGGGAGGGCCGGGCAGTACTTC.

This chain links TRBV11-2 with TRBJ2-7, with D perhaps matching TRBD1 (5 bases). Looked up from germline, CDR1 is SGHAT and CDR2 is FQNNGV. This CDR3 region has 12 residues. V was cut by 6 bases and J by 6 bases, with 12 bases left in between. The CDR3 nucleotides read TGTGCCAGCAGTGGACCTGGGGCCGAGCAGTACTTC. Its protein is CASSGPGAEQYF. The full variable domain, its missing parts supplied by reference TRBV11-2 and TRBJ2-7, is EAGVAQSPRYKIIEKRQSVAFWCNPISGHATLYWYQQILGQGPKLLIQFQNNGVVDDSQLPKDRFSAERLKGVDSTLKIQPAKLEDSAVYLCASSGPGAEQYFGPGTRLTVT.

The chain joins TRBV19 to TRBJ1-1, with a possible D match to TRBD1 (6 bases). The V and J ends lost 5 bases and 4 bases respectively, with 11 bases between them. The germline CDR1 and CDR2 sequences are LNHDA and SQIVND (reference sequence). The CDR3 is made up of 13 amino acids. The CDR3 sequence: CASSAQGFTEAFF. The DNA for the CDR3 is TGTGCCAGTAGTGCACAGGGATTCACTGAAGCTTTCTTT.

The chain has TRBV5-4 and TRBJ2-7, with 8 positions matching TRBD2. CDR3 length: 12 residues. Per germline, CDR1 SGHNT and CDR2 YYREEE (reference sequence). The ends lost 7 bases at V and 6 bases at J; junction bases unmatched: 6. CDR3 protein: CASPRGGSEQYF. In DNA form, the CDR3 reads TGTGCCAGCCCCCGGGGGGGCTCCGAGCAGTACTTC.

This chain uses TRBV6-5 with TRBJ2-3; maybe TRBD1 (6 bases). Trimming pared 6 bases from V and 0 bases from J, leaving 13 bases between. The length of the CDR3 is 15 residues. Germline loops: CDR1 MNHEY, CDR2 SVGAGI. The CDR3 sequence is CASSPDRPSTDTQYF. CDR3 in DNA: TGTGCCAGCAGCCCCGACAGGCCCAGCACAGATACGCAGTATTTT.

The CDR3 DNA is TGTGCCAGCAGTGACCGCGAGCAGTACTTC. Protein sequence: CASSDREQYF. The chain recombines TRBV2 with TRBJ2-7; no clear D gene. The ends were cut back, 3 bases at V and 6 bases at J, with 3 bases in the middle. This CDR3 comprises 10 residues. CDR1 SNHLY and CDR2 FYNNEI come from the germline V gene.

This sequence joins TRBV18 and TRBJ1-5, with D hard to call. CDR1 is KGHSH and CDR2 is LQKENI in the germline V gene. The CDR3 consists of 14 residues. V shed 3 bases and J shed 0 bases, with 6 bases lying between them. CDR3 in amino acids: CASSPDYSNQPQHF. Here the CDR3 DNA reads TGTGCCAGCTCACCCGACTATAGCAATCAGCCCCAGCATTTT. Filled out from reference TRBV18 and TRBJ1-5, the complete variable domain reads NAGVMQNPRHLVRRRGQEARLRCSPMKGHSHVYWYRQLPEEGLKFMVYLQKENIIDESGMPKERFSAEFPKEGPSILRIQQVVRGDSAAYFCASSPDYSNQPQHFGDGTRLSIL.

The chain is built from TRBV5-4 and TRBJ2-7; 9 nucleotides match TRBD1. Trimming cost V 0 bases and J 3 bases; bases outside gene matches: 13. Germline-derived CDR1 and CDR2 are SGHNT and YYREEE (reference sequence). This CDR3 comprises 18 residues. Here the CDR3 reads CASSLGAGQGTLLYEQYF. CDR3 bases: TGTGCCAGCAGCTTGGGTGCGGGACAGGGAACCCTCCTCTACGAGCAGTACTTC.

This chain connects TRBV5-1 to TRBJ2-1; 10 nucleotides match TRBD2. The CDR3 loop spans 19 amino acids. The V segment lost 5 bases and the J segment 1 base; nucleotides outside the gene matches: 15. The germline V gene encodes CDR1 SGHRS and CDR2 YFSETQ. Here the CDR3 reads CASSRDGGLAGVSYNEQFF. The DNA for the CDR3 is TGCGCCAGCAGTAGGGATGGCGGGCTAGCGGGAGTGTCCTACAATGAGCAGTTCTTC.

The J gene is TRBJ1-1, the V gene TRBV7-9; 9 bases map to TRBD1. Germline values: CDR1 SEHNR, CDR2 FQNEAQ (reference sequence). This CDR3 region has 15 residues. V lost 5 bases, J lost 5 bases, and 9 bases stayed unmatched. CDR3 protein: CASSPRQGDGTEAFF. CDR3 DNA sequence: TGTGCCAGCAGCCCCAGACAGGGGGATGGAACTGAAGCTTTCTTT. The whole variable domain, remainder taken from reference TRBV7-9 and TRBJ1-1, is DTGVSQNPRHKITKRGQNVTFRCDPISEHNRLYWYRQTLGQGPEFLTYFQNEAQLEKSRLLSDRFSAERPKGSFSTLEIQRTEQGDSAMYLCASSPRQGDGTEAFFGQGTRLTVV.

The sample holds one count of this clone. The chain's CDR3 is CASSYAGWTGYEQYF. DNA for the CDR3: TGTGCCAGCAGTTACGCCGGTTGGACGGGGTACGAGCAGTACTTC. V and J are TRBV6-5 and TRBJ2-7; maybe TRBD2 (5 bases). CDR1 is MNHEY, CDR2 SVGAGI, per germline. This CDR3 comprises 15 residues. The V end lost 2 bases, the J end lost 4 bases, and 15 bases lay between the germline ends.

This chain connects TRBV5-4 to TRBJ1-1, with D possibly being TRBD1 (6 bases). The CDR3 runs 12 residues. Between the trimmed V and J ends, which lost 4 bases and 7 bases, there was a span of 11 bases. Germline CDR1 is SGHNT and CDR2 is YYREEE (reference sequence). The CDR3 is CASSTTGIEAFF. The CDR3 bases are TGTGCCAGCAGCACAACAGGGATTGAAGCTTTCTTT.

This rearrangement joins TRBV11-3 to TRBJ2-1; 7 bases are a match to TRBD2. V lost 4 bases and J lost 1; bases outside the gene matches: 7. Germline V gene sequence: CDR1 SGHNT, CDR2 YENEEA. The CDR3 is 16 amino acids. The CDR3 is CASSSSRGDSYNEQFF. The CDR3 DNA is TGTGCCAGCAGCTCCTCCCGGGGGGATTCCTACAATGAGCAGTTCTTC.

J is TRBJ1-1 and V is TRBV5-1; D is perhaps TRBD1 (5 bases). In germline, CDR1 is SGHRS, CDR2 YFSETQ. V lost 3 bases and J 4 bases, leaving 16 bases between the germline ends. The CDR3 contains 15 residues. The CDR3 sequence: CASSYIRDRITEAFF. The CDR3 DNA sequence: TGCGCCAGCAGCTACATCAGGGATCGGATCACTGAAGCTTTCTTT.

The V call is TRBV6-6, the J call TRBJ1-1; D is unclear. CDR3 length: 11 residues. Germline V lookup: CDR1 MNHNY, CDR2 SVGAGI (reference sequence). V lost 2 bases to trimming and J lost 11 bases, with 9 bases between them. As DNA, the CDR3 is TGTGCCAGCAGTTACCGGCGCAGGGCTTTCTTT. Encoded protein: CASSYRRRAFF.

V gene TRBV7-2 combines with J gene TRBJ2-2; D ambiguous. V was pared by 1 base and J by 0 bases, with 6 bases between. The germline V gene encodes CDR1 SGHTA and CDR2 FQGNSA. The CDR3 consists of 15 residues. CDR3 DNA sequence: TGTGCCAGCAGCTTAGGCGGAACGAACACCGGGGAGCTGTTTTTT. Its translation is CASSLGGTNTGELFF.

V is TRBV28 and J is TRBJ2-7; 7 bases fit TRBD2. V was clipped by 6 bases and J by 7 bases; unmatched bases: 12. Germline V lookup: CDR1 MDHEN, CDR2 SYDVKM. This CDR3 comprises 14 residues. In DNA form, the CDR3 reads TGTGCCAGCAGGGCGGGGGAAGGGGTAGGAGAGCAGTACTTC. This gives the protein CASRAGEGVGEQYF.

Only a few counts were recorded for this clone. This chain uses TRBV30 with TRBJ1-1; D ambiguous. The CDR3 is 13 amino acids. Germline V gives CDR1 GTSNPN, CDR2 SVGIG (reference sequence). The germline V and J ends were trimmed by 3 bases and 0 bases, with 8 bases remaining between them. CDR3 DNA sequence: TGTGCCTGGAGACTGATCATGAACACTGAAGCTTTCTTT. It specifies CAWRLIMNTEAFF.

This chain uses TRBV29-1 with TRBJ1-2, with TRBD1 as a possible D gene (5 bases). This CDR3 region has 14 residues. Germline values: CDR1 SQVTM, CDR2 ANQGSEA. V was shortened by 4 bases and J by 4 bases, with 16 bases between the two germline ends. Here the CDR3 reads CSVVDGAFTYGYTF. Here the CDR3 DNA reads TGCAGCGTTGTTGATGGGGCATTCACCTATGGCTACACCTTC.

Here the CDR3 DNA reads TGCGCCAGCAGCTCAGGACAGGGGGGTGGCTACACCTTC. This encodes CASSSGQGGGYTF. The J gene is TRBJ1-2, the V gene TRBV5-1; 10 bases match TRBD1. The CDR3 has 13 amino acids. Germline values: CDR1 SGHRS, CDR2 YFSETQ. V shed 3 bases, J shed 7 bases, and the junction held 3 bases outside the gene matches.

This chain links TRBV6-5 with TRBJ1-4; weak D call: TRBD1 (6 bases). Germline loops: CDR1 MNHEY, CDR2 SVGAGI. This CDR3 is built from 15 residues. The V end was cut by 4 bases, the J end by 3 bases, with 12 bases between. CDR3 in DNA: TGTGCCAGCAGTTCTCAGGGGCTGGCTAATGAAAAACTGTTTTTT. This codes for CASSSQGLANEKLFF.

This clone appeared once. The rearrangement joins TRBV2 to TRBJ1-1; 9 bases line up with TRBD1. Trimming took 5 bases from V and 3 from J; bases not matched to a gene: 7. This CDR3 is built from 15 residues. Germline V gives CDR1 SNHLY, CDR2 FYNNEI. In DNA, the CDR3 is TGTGCCAGCAGTCTCAGGACAGGGGTGTACACTGAAGCTTTCTTT. It codes for CASSLRTGVYTEAFF.

The CDR3 nucleotides are TGTGCCAGCAGCGGAGGACTTCTTTCTACCAATGAGCAGTTCTTC. Amino acids: CASSGGLLSTNEQFF. The rearrangement uses TRBV9 and TRBJ2-1; perhaps TRBD2 as D (5 bases). Between the trimmed V and J ends, which lost 3 bases and 6 bases, there was a span of 16 bases. In germline, CDR1 is SGDLS, CDR2 YYNGEE. CDR3 length equals 15 residues. The variable domain in full, completed from reference TRBV9 and TRBJ2-1, reads DSGVTQTPKHLITATGQRVTLRCSPRSGDLSVYWYQQSLDQGLQFLIQYYNGEERAKGNILERFSAQQFPDLHSELNLSSLELGDSALYFCASSGGLLSTNEQFFGPGTRLTVL.

The chain has TRBV6-5 and TRBJ2-3, with 9 bases matching TRBD2. The V gene's germline CDR1 is MNHEY and CDR2 SVGAGI. This CDR3 region has 15 residues. With 4 bases clipped from V and 3 bases from J, the junction kept 5 bases outside the gene matches. The CDR3 DNA reads TGTGCCAGCAGTTGGGGCGGGAGGGAAACAGATACGCAGTATTTT. Amino acids: CASSWGGRETDTQYF.